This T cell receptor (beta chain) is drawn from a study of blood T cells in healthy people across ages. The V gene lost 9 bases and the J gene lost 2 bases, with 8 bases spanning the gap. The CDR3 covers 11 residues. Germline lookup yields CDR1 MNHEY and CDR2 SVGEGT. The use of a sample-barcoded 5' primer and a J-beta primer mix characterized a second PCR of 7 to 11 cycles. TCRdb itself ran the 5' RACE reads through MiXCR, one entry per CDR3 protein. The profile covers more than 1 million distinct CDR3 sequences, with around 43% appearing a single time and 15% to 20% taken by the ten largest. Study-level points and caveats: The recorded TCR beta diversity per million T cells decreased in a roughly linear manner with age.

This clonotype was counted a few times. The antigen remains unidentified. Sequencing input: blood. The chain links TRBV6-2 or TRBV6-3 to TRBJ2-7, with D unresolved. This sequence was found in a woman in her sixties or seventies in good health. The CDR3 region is CASAAPYEQYF. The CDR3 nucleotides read TGTGCCAGTGCAGCACCCTACGAGCAGTACTTC.